The 25 T cell receptor beta chains presented below share a single source sample, sequenced in a study of blood T cell repertoires in COVID-19. Using immunoSEQ multiplex PCR, the repertoire was profiled, and TCRdb retains in-frame clones only, with some absent. The sample lists roughly 84,000 clones; 78% were seen once. The sample consisted of peripheral blood. These receptor sequences come from a man aged 55 to 70 with COVID-19, enrolled during active disease.

This sequence joins TRBV5-1 and TRBJ2-2; 7 positions agree with TRBD1. Germline V gives CDR1 SGHRS, CDR2 YFSETQ. The CDR3 contains 15 residues. V dropped 4 bases and J dropped 3; count of bases not matched to a gene: 6. CDR3 region: CASSAGTADTGELFF. In nucleotides, the CDR3 is TGCGCCAGCAGCGCCGGGACAGCCGACACCGGGGAGCTGTTTTTT.

The rearrangement uses TRBV5-1 and TRBJ2-3, with 7 bases aligning to TRBD1. With 0 bases clipped from V and 5 bases from J, the junction kept 3 bases outside the gene matches. This CDR3 comprises 14 residues. The germline CDR1 and CDR2 sequences are SGHRS and YFSETQ. CDR3 nucleotides: TGCGCCAGCAGCTTGGAGGGGGCTAGAGATACGCAGTATTTT. Its protein product is CASSLEGARDTQYF.

This clone was recorded a few times. V is TRBV7-3 and J is TRBJ2-2, with a tentative D call TRBD1 (5 bases). CDR3 length: 14 residues. The germline gives CDR1 SGHTA, CDR2 FQGTGA. Trimming took 5 bases from V and 4 from J, leaving 11 bases between them. The CDR3 loop reads CASSPNRLTGELFF. For the CDR3, the DNA is TGTGCCAGCAGCCCCAACAGGCTCACCGGGGAGCTGTTTTTT.

This sequence joins TRBV5-6 and TRBJ1-2; TRBD1 matches 9 bases. This CDR3 spans 15 amino acids. V lost 0 bases to trimming and J lost 6 bases; unmatched junction nucleotides: 6. The germline CDR1 and CDR2 sequences are SGHDT and YYEEEE. The CDR3 bases are TGTGCCAGCAGCTTGGCCCCGACAGGGGGGGATGGCTACACCTTC. It translates to CASSLAPTGGDGYTF.

The chain couples TRBV5-4 to TRBJ2-7; TRBD1 is a possible D gene (6 bases). With 1 base removed from V and 6 bases from J, the gap between germline ends came to 8 bases. CDR3 length: 12 residues. Germline-derived CDR1 and CDR2 are SGHNT and YYREEE (reference sequence). In DNA form, the CDR3 reads TGTGCCAGCAGCTTGCCAGGGGCCGAGCAGTACTTC. The encoded protein is CASSLPGAEQYF.

The chain is built from TRBV29-1 and TRBJ2-1; 8 bases match TRBD2. Germline CDR1 reads SQVTM; CDR2 reads ANQGSEA. The ends lost 6 bases at V and 6 bases at J; junction bases unmatched: 7. The CDR3 has 13 residues. The CDR3: CSVEGLVSNEQFF. The CDR3 DNA follows: TGCAGCGTGGAGGGACTAGTCAGCAATGAGCAGTTCTTC.

This sequence joins TRBV19 and TRBJ2-4; D gene uncertain. This CDR3 contains 16 residues. Deletions cut 1 base from V and 0 bases from J, with 10 bases between. Germline values: CDR1 LNHDA, CDR2 SQIVND (reference sequence). CDR3: CASSIGLQLAKNIQYF. The CDR3 DNA is TGTGCCAGTAGTATAGGTCTCCAACTAGCCAAAAACATTCAGTACTTC.

This clone has just a few counts. The V and J genes are TRBV7-8 and TRBJ2-7; the match to TRBD1 covers 9 bases. The CDR3 runs to 14 residues. From germline, CDR1 is SGHVS and CDR2 FQNEAQ. The ends lost 6 bases at V and 6 bases at J; junction bases unmatched: 9. This chain's CDR3 is CASSLGTGKGEQYF. The CDR3 DNA is TGTGCCAGCAGTCTGGGGACAGGGAAAGGCGAGCAGTACTTC.

The V and J genes are TRBV7-2 and TRBJ1-3, with a tentative D call TRBD1 (5 bases). The CDR3 spans 15 residues. V was shortened by 3 bases and J by 1 base, with 10 bases between the two germline ends. Germline loops: CDR1 SGHTA, CDR2 FQGNSA. DNA for the CDR3: TGTGCCAGCAGCTTCGCAGGGCGTTCTGGAAACACCATATATTTT. Its translation is CASSFAGRSGNTIYF.

The V call is TRBV6-5, the J call TRBJ2-3; TRBD2 agrees at 12 bases. Germline V gene sequence: CDR1 MNHEY, CDR2 SVGAGI. With V trimmed by 4 bases and J by 5 bases, 4 bases remained unmatched. The CDR3 length is 15 residues. Here the CDR3 DNA reads TGTGCCAGCAGTTTGTCTAGCGGGAGGGAAGATACGCAGTATTTT. Translation gives CASSLSSGREDTQYF.

The genes are TRBV10-3 and TRBJ2-3; 9 nucleotides agree with TRBD1. The CDR3 sequence is 14 residues long. Trimming took 3 bases from V and 5 from J; bases not matched to a gene: 3. Germline V gives CDR1 ENHRY, CDR2 SYGVKD. CDR3 DNA: TGTGCCATCAGTGAAGCGACAGGGGGAGATACGCAGTATTTT. Its protein product is CAISEATGGDTQYF.

This clone showed up just once. The chain is built from TRBV6-2 or TRBV6-3 and TRBJ2-5, with TRBD2 identical over 12 bases. Per germline, CDR1 MNHEY and CDR2 SVGEGT. With 4 bases clipped from V and 6 bases from J, the junction kept 6 bases outside the gene matches. CDR3 length: 15 amino acids. CDR3 sequence: CASSSWTSGTQTQYF. CDR3 DNA sequence: TGTGCCAGCAGTTCCTGGACTAGCGGGACCCAGACCCAGTACTTC.

The rearrangement uses TRBV6-5 and TRBJ2-3, with D possibly matching TRBD1 (6 bases). Germline V gene sequence: CDR1 MNHEY, CDR2 SVGAGI. The CDR3 is 14 residues long. V was pared by 6 bases and J by 5 bases, with 15 bases between. The CDR3 loop is CASRLYTGKDTQYF. CDR3 in DNA: TGTGCCAGCAGACTATATACAGGGAAAGATACGCAGTATTTT.

V and J are TRBV5-1 and TRBJ1-1; no definite D call. V lost 4 bases and J 1 base, leaving 5 bases between the germline ends. From germline, CDR1 is SGHRS and CDR2 YFSETQ. This CDR3 contains 12 residues. The DNA of the CDR3 is TGCGCCAGCAGCGAGCAGAACACTGAAGCTTTCTTT. This gives the protein CASSEQNTEAFF.

The chain is built from TRBV27 and TRBJ1-4, with 8 nucleotides matching TRBD1. Germline V gene lookup returns CDR1 MNHEY and CDR2 SMNVEV (reference sequence). J gave up 6 bases and V 4 bases, and 4 bases lay outside the gene matches. This CDR3 region has 14 residues. DNA of the CDR3: TGTGCCAGCAGTTCGACAGGGGTCTATGAAAAACTGTTTTTT. Residues: CASSSTGVYEKLFF.

CDR3 DNA sequence: TGTGCCAGCAGCCTCCGGGTTCAGGGATGGACCGGGGAGCTGTTTTTT. It translates to CASSLRVQGWTGELFF. This chain links TRBV14 with TRBJ2-2, with D possibly being TRBD1 (5 bases). The ends were cut back, 4 bases at V and 5 bases at J, with 17 bases in the middle. CDR1 is SGHDN and CDR2 is FVKESK in the germline V gene. The CDR3 totals 16 residues.

The chain couples TRBV29-1 to TRBJ2-5, with TRBD2 matching over 11 bases. Per the germline V gene, CDR1 is SQVTM and CDR2 is ANQGSEA. The CDR3 covers 14 residues. V trimming: 6 bases; J trimming: 7 bases; junction bases outside the gene matches: 10. The CDR3 protein is CSVQGTSGYGTQYF. The CDR3 DNA reads as TGCAGCGTCCAAGGGACTAGCGGTTATGGGACCCAGTACTTC.

The CDR3 DNA sequence: TGTGCCAGCAGCGCAACAGAGAACACTGAAGCTTTCTTT. Protein: CASSATENTEAFF. This chain links TRBV12-3 or TRBV12-4 with TRBJ1-1; D not certain. The V end was cut by 6 bases, the J end by 1 base, with 9 bases between. CDR3 length: 13 residues.

The J gene is TRBJ2-3, the V gene TRBV6-6; TRBD2 aligns across 7 bases. V shed 4 bases and J 3 bases; nucleotides not matched to a gene: 7. This CDR3 region has 15 residues. The germline V gene has CDR1 MNHNY and CDR2 SVGAGI (reference sequence). The CDR3 DNA reads as TGTGCCAGCAGTTGGAGCGGGGAGGGAACAGATACGCAGTATTTT. As protein: CASSWSGEGTDTQYF.

The table lists this clone with a few counts. This chain connects TRBV29-1 to TRBJ1-2; 7 bases are shared with TRBD1. The CDR3 runs to 12 residues. The V segment lost 2 bases and the J segment 4 bases; nucleotides outside the gene matches: 1. The germline gives CDR1 SQVTM, CDR2 ANQGSEA. The CDR3 DNA sequence: TGCAGCGTTGAACAGGGGGGCTATGGCTACACCTTC. It codes for CSVEQGGYGYTF. The full variable domain, in which reference TRBV29-1 and TRBJ1-2 provide the parts outside the CDR3, is SAVISQKPSRDICQRGTSLTIQCQVDSQVTMMFWYRQQPGQSLTLIATANQGSEATYESGFVIDKFPISRPNLTFSTLTVSNMSPEDSSIYLCSVEQGGYGYTFGSGTRLTVV.

This clone was picked up a small number of times. The chain couples TRBV27 to TRBJ2-2, with 12 nucleotides matching TRBD1. CDR1 and CDR2 (germline): MNHEY, SMNVEV (reference sequence). CDR3 length: 16 residues. J gave up 5 bases and V 8 bases, and 9 bases lay outside the gene matches. Written as DNA, the CDR3 is TGTGCCAGCGGAAAACCGGGACAGGGGGCTACCGGGGAGCTGTTTTTT. Amino acid sequence: CASGKPGQGATGELFF.

J is TRBJ1-3 and V is TRBV9; D gene unclear. CDR3 size: 14 residues. V dropped 0 bases and J dropped 7 bases, with 11 bases sitting between them. CDR1 and CDR2 from the germline V gene are SGDLS and YYNGEE. DNA of the CDR3: TGTGCCAGCAGCGTAGATCCGGAAGCGAACACCATATATTTT. Translation: CASSVDPEANTIYF.

The rearrangement joins TRBV18 to TRBJ2-1; 7 nucleotides agree with TRBD2. The J segment lost 0 bases and the V segment lost 2 bases, leaving 1 base of the junction unmatched. CDR1 and CDR2 from the germline V gene are KGHSH and LQKENI. There are 15 residues in the CDR3. The CDR3 region is CASSPVAGSYNEQFF. As DNA, the CDR3 is TGTGCCAGCTCACCAGTAGCGGGCTCCTACAATGAGCAGTTCTTC. The full variable domain, its missing parts supplied by reference TRBV18 and TRBJ2-1, is NAGVMQNPRHLVRRRGQEARLRCSPMKGHSHVYWYRQLPEEGLKFMVYLQKENIIDESGMPKERFSAEFPKEGPSILRIQQVVRGDSAAYFCASSPVAGSYNEQFFGPGTRLTVL.

V usage is TRBV9 and J usage is TRBJ1-1, with 10 bases aligning to TRBD1. This CDR3 is built from 17 residues. The trim removed 3 bases at V and 3 bases at J, leaving 11 bases unmatched. Germline values: CDR1 SGDLS, CDR2 YYNGEE. As DNA, the CDR3 is TGTGCCAGCAGCGCCCGCGGACAGGGGGTTGGGGACACTGAAGCTTTCTTT. This sequence encodes CASSARGQGVGDTEAFF.

V is TRBV7-2 and J is TRBJ1-5; TRBD1 aligns across 11 bases. After removal of 5 bases from V and 4 bases from J, the junction contained 4 bases not matched to a gene. CDR3 size: 15 residues. Looked up from germline, CDR1 is SGHTA and CDR2 is FQGNSA. CDR3 sequence: CASSLGQGANQPQHF. For the CDR3, the DNA is TGTGCCAGCAGCCTAGGACAGGGGGCGAATCAGCCCCAGCATTTT. The entire variable domain, with the rest obtained from reference TRBV7-2 and TRBJ1-5, is as follows: GAGVSQSPSNKVTEKGKDVELRCDPISGHTALYWYRQSLGQGLEFLIYFQGNSAPDKSGLPSDRFSAERTGGSVSTLTIQRTQQEDSAVYLCASSLGQGANQPQHFGDGTRLSIL.